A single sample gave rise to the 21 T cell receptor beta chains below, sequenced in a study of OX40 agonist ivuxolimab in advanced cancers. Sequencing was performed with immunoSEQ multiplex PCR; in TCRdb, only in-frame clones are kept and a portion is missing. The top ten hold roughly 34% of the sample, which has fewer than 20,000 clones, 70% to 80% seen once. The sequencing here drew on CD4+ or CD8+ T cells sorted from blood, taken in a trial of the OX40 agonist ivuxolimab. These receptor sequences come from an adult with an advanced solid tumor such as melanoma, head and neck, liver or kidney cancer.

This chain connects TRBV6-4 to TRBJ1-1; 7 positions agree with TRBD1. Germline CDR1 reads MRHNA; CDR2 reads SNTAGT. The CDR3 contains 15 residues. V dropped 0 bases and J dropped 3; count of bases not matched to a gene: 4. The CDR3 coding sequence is TGTGCCAGCAGTGACTCGAGCGACAGGGACACTGAAGCTTTCTTT. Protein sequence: CASSDSSDRDTEAFF.

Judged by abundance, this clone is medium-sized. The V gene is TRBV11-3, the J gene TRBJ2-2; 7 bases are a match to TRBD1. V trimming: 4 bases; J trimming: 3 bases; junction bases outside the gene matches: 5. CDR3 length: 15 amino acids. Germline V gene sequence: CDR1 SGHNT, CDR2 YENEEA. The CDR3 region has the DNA TGTGCCAGCAGCTCGGGGACAGCGTACACCGGGGAGCTGTTTTTT. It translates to CASSSGTAYTGELFF.

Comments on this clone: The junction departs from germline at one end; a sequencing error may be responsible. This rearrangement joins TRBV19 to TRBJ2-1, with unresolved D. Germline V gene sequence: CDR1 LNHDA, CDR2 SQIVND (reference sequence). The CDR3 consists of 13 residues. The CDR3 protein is CASSVDAVNEQFF. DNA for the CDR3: TGTGCCAGTAGTGTAGACGCCGTCAATGAGCAGTTCTTC.

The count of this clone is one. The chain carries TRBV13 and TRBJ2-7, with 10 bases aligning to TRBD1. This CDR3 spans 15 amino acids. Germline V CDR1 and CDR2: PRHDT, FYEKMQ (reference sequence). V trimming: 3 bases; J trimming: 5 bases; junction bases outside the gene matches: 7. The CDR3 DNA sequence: TGTGCCAGCAGCTTGAGGGGACAGGGGTTTCACGAGCAGTACTTC. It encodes CASSLRGQGFHEQYF.

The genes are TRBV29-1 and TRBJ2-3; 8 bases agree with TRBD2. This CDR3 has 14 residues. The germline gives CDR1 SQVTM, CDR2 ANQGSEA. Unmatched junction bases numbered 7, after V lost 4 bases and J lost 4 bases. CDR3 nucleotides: TGCAGCGTTGTGTCGGGGGGGCCCCCAGATACGCAGTATTTT. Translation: CSVVSGGPPDTQYF.

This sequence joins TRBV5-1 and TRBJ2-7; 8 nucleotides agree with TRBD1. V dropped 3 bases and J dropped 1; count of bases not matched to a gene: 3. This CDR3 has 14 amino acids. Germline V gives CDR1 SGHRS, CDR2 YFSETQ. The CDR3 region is CASSSGQGSYEQYF. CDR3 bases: TGCGCCAGCAGCTCCGGACAGGGATCCTACGAGCAGTACTTC.

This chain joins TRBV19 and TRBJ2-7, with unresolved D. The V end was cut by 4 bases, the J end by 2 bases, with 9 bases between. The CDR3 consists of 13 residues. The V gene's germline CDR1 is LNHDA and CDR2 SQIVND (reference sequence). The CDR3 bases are TGTGCCAGTAGTAAATTCCACACCTACGAGCAGTACTTC. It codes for CASSKFHTYEQYF.

The CDR3 DNA reads as TGTGCCAGCAGCCCCCGGACGGGTGAGGGCACTGAAGCTTTCTTT. This encodes CASSPRTGEGTEAFF. This chain connects TRBV9 to TRBJ1-1; D is unclear. The CDR3 length is 15 residues. V lost 4 bases to trimming and J lost 4 bases, with 17 bases between them. Looked up from germline, CDR1 is SGDLS and CDR2 is YYNGEE. The whole variable domain, remainder taken from reference TRBV9 and TRBJ1-1, is DSGVTQTPKHLITATGQRVTLRCSPRSGDLSVYWYQQSLDQGLQFLIQYYNGEERAKGNILERFSAQQFPDLHSELNLSSLELGDSALYFCASSPRTGEGTEAFFGQGTRLTVV.

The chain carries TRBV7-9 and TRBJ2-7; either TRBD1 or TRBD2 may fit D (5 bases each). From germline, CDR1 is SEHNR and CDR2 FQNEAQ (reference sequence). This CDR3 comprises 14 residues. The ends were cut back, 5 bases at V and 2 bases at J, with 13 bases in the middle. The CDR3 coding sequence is TGTGCCAGCAGCACCGGGACCGAACCCTACGAGCAGTACTTC. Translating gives CASSTGTEPYEQYF.

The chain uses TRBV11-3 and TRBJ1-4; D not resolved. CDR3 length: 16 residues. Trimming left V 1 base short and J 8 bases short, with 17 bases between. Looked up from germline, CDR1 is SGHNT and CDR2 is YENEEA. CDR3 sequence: CASSLAPPGLPEKLFF. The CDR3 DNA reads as TGTGCCAGCAGCTTAGCCCCCCCCGGGTTGCCGGAAAAACTGTTTTTT.

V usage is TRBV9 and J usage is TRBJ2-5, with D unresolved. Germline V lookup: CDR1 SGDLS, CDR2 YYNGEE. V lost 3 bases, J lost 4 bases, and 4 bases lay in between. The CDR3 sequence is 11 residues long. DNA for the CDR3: TGTGCCAGCAGCGGCGGAGAGACCCAGTACTTC. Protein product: CASSGGETQYF. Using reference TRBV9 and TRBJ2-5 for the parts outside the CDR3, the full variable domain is DSGVTQTPKHLITATGQRVTLRCSPRSGDLSVYWYQQSLDQGLQFLIQYYNGEERAKGNILERFSAQQFPDLHSELNLSSLELGDSALYFCASSGGETQYFGPGTRLLVL.

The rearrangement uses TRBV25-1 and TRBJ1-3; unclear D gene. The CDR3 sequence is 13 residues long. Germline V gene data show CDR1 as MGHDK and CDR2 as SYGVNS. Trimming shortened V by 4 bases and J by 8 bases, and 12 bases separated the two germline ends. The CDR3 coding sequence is TGTGCCAGCAGTGCAATTCCGGGAGACACCATATATTTT. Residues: CASSAIPGDTIYF.

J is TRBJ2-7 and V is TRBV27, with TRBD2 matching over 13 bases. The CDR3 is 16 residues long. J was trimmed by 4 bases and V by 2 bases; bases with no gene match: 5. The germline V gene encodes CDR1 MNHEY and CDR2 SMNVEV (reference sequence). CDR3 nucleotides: TGTGCCAGCAGTTTAGAACTAGCGGGAGGGCATTACGAGCAGTACTTC. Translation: CASSLELAGGHYEQYF.

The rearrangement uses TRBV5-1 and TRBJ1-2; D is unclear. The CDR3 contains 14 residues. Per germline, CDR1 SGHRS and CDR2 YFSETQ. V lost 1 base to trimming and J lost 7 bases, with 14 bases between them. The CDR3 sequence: CASSLSFEILGYTF. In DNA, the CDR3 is TGCGCCAGCAGCTTGAGCTTTGAGATCCTTGGCTACACCTTC. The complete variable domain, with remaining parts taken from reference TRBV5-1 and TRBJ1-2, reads KAGVTQTPRYLIKTRGQQVTLSCSPISGHRSVSWYQQTPGQGLQFLFEYFSETQRNKGNFPGRFSGRQFSNSRSEMNVSTLELGDSALYLCASSLSFEILGYTFGSGTRLTVV.

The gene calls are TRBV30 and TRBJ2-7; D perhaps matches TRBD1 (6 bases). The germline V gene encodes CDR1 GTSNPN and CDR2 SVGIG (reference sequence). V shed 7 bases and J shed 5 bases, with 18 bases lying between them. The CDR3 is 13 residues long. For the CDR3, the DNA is TGTGCCTCGACCGGACAGCCCTTGGACGAGCAGTACTTC. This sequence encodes CASTGQPLDEQYF.

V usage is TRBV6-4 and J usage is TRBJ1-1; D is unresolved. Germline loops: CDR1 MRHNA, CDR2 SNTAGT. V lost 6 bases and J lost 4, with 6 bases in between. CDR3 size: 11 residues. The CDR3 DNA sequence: TGTGCCAGCAGAAGAGGCACTGAAGCTTTCTTT. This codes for CASRRGTEAFF.

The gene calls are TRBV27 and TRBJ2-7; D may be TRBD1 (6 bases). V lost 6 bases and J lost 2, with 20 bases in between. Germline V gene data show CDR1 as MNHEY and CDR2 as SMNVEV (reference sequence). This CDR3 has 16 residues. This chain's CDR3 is CASRTRDKGRTYEQYF. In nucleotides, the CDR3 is TGTGCCAGCAGAACCCGGGACAAGGGACGAACCTACGAGCAGTACTTC.

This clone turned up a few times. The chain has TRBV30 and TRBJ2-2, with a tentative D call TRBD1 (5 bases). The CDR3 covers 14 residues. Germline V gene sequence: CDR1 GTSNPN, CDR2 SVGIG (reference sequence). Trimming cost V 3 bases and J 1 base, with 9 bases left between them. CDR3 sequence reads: CAWRWTLNTGELFF. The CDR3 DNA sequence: TGTGCCTGGAGGTGGACACTGAACACCGGGGAGCTGTTTTTT.

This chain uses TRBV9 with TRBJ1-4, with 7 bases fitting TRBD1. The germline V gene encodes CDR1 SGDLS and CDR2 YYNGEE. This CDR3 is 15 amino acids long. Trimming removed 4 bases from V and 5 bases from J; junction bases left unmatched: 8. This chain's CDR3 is CASSPRQGWNEKLFF. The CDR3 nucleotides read TGTGCCAGCAGCCCTCGACAGGGCTGGAATGAAAAACTGTTTTTT.

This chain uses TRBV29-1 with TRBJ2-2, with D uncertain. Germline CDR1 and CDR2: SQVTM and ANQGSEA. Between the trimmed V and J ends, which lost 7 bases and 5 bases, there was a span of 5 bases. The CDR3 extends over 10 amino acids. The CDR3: CSALTGELFF. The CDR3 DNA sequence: TGCAGCGCCTTGACCGGGGAGCTGTTTTTT.

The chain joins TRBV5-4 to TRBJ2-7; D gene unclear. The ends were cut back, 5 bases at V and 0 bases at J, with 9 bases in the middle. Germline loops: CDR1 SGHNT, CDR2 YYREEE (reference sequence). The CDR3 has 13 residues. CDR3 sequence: CASSLSVSYEQYF. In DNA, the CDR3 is TGTGCCAGCAGTTTATCTGTCTCCTACGAGCAGTACTTC.